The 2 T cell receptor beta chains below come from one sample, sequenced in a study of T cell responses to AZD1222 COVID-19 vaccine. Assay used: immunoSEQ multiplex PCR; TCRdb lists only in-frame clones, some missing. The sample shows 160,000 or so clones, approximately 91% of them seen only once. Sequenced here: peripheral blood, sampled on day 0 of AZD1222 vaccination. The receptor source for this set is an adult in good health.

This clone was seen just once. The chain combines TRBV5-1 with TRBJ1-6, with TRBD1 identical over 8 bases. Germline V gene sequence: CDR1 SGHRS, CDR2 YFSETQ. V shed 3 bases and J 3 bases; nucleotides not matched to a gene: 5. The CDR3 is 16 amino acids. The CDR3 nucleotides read TGCGCCAGCAGCTCGTCAGGACAGGGCTATAATTCACCCCTCCACTTT. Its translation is CASSSSGQGYNSPLHF. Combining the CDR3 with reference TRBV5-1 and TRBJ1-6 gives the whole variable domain KAGVTQTPRYLIKTRGQQVTLSCSPISGHRSVSWYQQTPGQGLQFLFEYFSETQRNKGNFPGRFSGRQFSNSRSEMNVSTLELGDSALYLCASSSSGQGYNSPLHFGNGTRLTVT.

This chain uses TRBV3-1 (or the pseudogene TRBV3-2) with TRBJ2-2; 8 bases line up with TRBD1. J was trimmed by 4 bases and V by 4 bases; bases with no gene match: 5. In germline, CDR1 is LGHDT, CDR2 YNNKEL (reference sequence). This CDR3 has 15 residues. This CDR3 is CASSLGTGGTGELFF. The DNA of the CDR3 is TGTGCCAGCAGCCTCGGGACAGGCGGCACCGGGGAGCTGTTTTTT.